The T cell receptor (beta chain) described here comes from a study of blood T cell repertoires in COVID-19. Study summary: Collection of acute and convalescent COVID-19 samples took place in the United States, Italy and Spain. From T cells, B-cell-depleted T cells, or PBMCs came the material, which was cDNA or gDNA.

Original processing methods: How many nucleated cells were present was estimated from reference gene primer amplification. Data came from immunoSEQ multiplex PCR; TCRdb stores just in-frame clones and leaves some out. D and trimming were read from the DNA, whereas the V and J calls and clone size are those reported in that table. The sample lists about 180,000 clones, about 85% seen once, with 2.5% to 3.5% in the top ten. This CDR3 contains 14 residues. Germline values: CDR1 MNHEY, CDR2 SVGAGI. With 8 bases removed from V and 5 bases from J, the gap between germline ends came to 13 bases. This clonotype was obtained from a woman in her thirties with active or convalescent COVID-19. The source material was peripheral blood. V and J are TRBV6-5 and TRBJ1-6; D uncertain. The CDR3 spells CASRAAFDNSPLHF. CDR3 DNA: TGTGCCAGCCGCGCGGCGTTCGATAATTCACCCCTCCACTTT.